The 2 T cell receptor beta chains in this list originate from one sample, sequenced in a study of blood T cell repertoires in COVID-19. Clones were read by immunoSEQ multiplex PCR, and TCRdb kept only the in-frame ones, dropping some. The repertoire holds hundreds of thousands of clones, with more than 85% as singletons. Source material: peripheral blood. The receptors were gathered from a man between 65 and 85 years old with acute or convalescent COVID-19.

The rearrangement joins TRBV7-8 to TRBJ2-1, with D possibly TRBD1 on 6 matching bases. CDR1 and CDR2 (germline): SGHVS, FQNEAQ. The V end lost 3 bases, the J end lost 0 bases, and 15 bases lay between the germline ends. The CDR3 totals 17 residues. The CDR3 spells CASSFGGGGSSYNEQFF. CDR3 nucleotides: TGTGCCAGCAGCTTCGGTGGGGGCGGAAGCTCCTACAATGAGCAGTTCTTC.

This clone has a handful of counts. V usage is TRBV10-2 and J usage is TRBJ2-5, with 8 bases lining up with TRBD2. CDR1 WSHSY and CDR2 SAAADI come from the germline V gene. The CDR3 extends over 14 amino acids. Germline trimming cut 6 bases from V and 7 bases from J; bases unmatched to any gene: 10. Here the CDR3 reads CASSETSGPGTQYF. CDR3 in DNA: TGCGCCAGCAGCGAAACTAGCGGACCAGGGACCCAGTACTTC.